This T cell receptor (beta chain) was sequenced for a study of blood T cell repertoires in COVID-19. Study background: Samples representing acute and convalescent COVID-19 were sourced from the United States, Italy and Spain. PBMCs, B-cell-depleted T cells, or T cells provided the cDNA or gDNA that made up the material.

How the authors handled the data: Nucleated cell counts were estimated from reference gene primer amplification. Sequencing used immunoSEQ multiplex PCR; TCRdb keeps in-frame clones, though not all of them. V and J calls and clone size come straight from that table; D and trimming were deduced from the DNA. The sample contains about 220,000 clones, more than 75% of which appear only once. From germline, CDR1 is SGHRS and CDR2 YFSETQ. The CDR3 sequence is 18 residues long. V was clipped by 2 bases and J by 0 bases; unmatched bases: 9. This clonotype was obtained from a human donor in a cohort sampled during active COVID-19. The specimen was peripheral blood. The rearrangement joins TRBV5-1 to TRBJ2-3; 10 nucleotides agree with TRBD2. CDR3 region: CASSFGTSASPSTDTQYF. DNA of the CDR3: TGCGCCAGCAGCTTCGGGACTAGCGCATCCCCTAGCACAGATACGCAGTATTTT.